A selection of T cell receptor beta chains follows, all from one sample in a study of T cell responses to AZD1222 COVID-19 vaccine. Using immunoSEQ multiplex PCR, the repertoire was profiled, and TCRdb retains in-frame clones only, with some absent. This table has about 150,000 clones, 91% appearing once. The sequenced sample was peripheral blood, obtained on day 0 of AZD1222 vaccination. The receptors stem from an adult in good health. CDR3s include the opening cysteine and the closing phenylalanine or tryptophan. D genes are given only for firm matches. Rows give clone size only sometimes, using once, few, many, or a class for an expanded clone.

v_call	d_call	clone_size	j_call	cdr3_nt	cdr3_aa
TRBV7-3	.	.	TRBJ1-1	TGTGCCAGCAGCTTCCAGGGGCCTGACACTGAAGCTTTCTTT	CASSFQGPDTEAFF
TRBV6-5	.	.	TRBJ2-2	TGTGCCAGCAGTTACGGTATCCCGGGGGTGGCCGGGGAGCTGTTTTTT	CASSYGIPGVAGELFF
TRBV10-3	.	.	TRBJ2-1	TGTGCCACTACAGCGACCACCTACAATGAGCAGTTCTTC	CATTATTYNEQFF
TRBV19	.	.	TRBJ1-1	TGTGCCAGTAGTACTGACCAGGGCGCAGCTTTCTTT	CASSTDQGAAFF
TRBV6-2/TRBV6-3	TRBD1	.	TRBJ1-1	TGTGCCAGCAGTTACCTCGGGAGGGGGCAGTACACTGAAGCTTTCTTT	CASSYLGRGQYTEAFF
TRBV23-1	.	.	TRBJ2-7	TGCGCCAGCAGTCGTTCTGGGAACTCCTACGAGCAGTACTTC	CASSRSGNSYEQYF
TRBV19	.	.	TRBJ2-7	TGTGCCAGTACCCAACAGGGTTCTGTCTACGAGCAGTACTTC	CASTQQGSVYEQYF
TRBV12-3/TRBV12-4	.	.	TRBJ1-2	TGTGCCAGCAATATACAGGGAAACTATGGCTACACCTTC	CASNIQGNYGYTF
TRBV9	TRBD2	.	TRBJ2-1	TGTGCCAGCAGCGGCCCCGGGACTAGCGGGACCAATGAGCAGTTCTTC	CASSGPGTSGTNEQFF
TRBV5-6	.	.	TRBJ2-2	TGTGCCAGCAGCTTCGGGAGACTTAACACCGGGGAGCTGTTTTTT	CASSFGRLNTGELFF
TRBV5-1	.	.	TRBJ1-2	TGCGCCAGCAGCTTGGATGGCGGAGCCTATGGCTACACCTTC	CASSLDGGAYGYTF
TRBV27	.	.	TRBJ2-2	TGTGCCAGCAGTCCGGGGTGGTGGGGCATAACCGGGGAGCTGTTTTTT	CASSPGWWGITGELFF
TRBV18	.	.	TRBJ1-1	TGTGCCAGCTCACCTTATCAGGCCGACACTGAAGCTTTCTTT	CASSPYQADTEAFF
TRBV2	.	.	TRBJ1-1	TGTGCCAGCAGACCTGGGGCAGGGTGGGCTGAAGCTTTCTTT	CASRPGAGWAEAFF
TRBV10-2	.	.	TRBJ2-3	TGCGCCAGCAGTGAGTTTCGCACAGATACGCAGTATTTT	CASSEFRTDTQYF
TRBV3-1/TRBV3-2	.	once	TRBJ1-4	TGTGCCAGCAGCCAAGATTTAGTTAATGAAAAACTGTTTTTT	CASSQDLVNEKLFF
TRBV6-1	TRBD1	.	TRBJ2-3	TGTGCCAGCAGTGAACAAGGACAGGGAATGGATACGCAGTATTTT	CASSEQGQGMDTQYF
TRBV6-2/TRBV6-3	TRBD2	.	TRBJ2-7	TGTGCCAGCAGTTTGACCACGGGAGGGGTAGGCGAGCAGTACTTC	CASSLTTGGVGEQYF
TRBV5-1	.	.	TRBJ2-7	TGCGCCAGCAGCTTGAACCCAGGGGACTACGAGCAGTACTTC	CASSLNPGDYEQYF
TRBV6-2/TRBV6-3	TRBD2	.	TRBJ2-3	TGTGCCAGCAGCCGTGCGTCTAGCGGGGGGTCCCATACGCAGTATTTT	CASSRASSGGSHTQYF
TRBV5-1	.	.	TRBJ2-7	TGCGCCAGCAGCTTGGCCAATTACGAGCAGTACTTC	CASSLANYEQYF
TRBV11-1	.	.	TRBJ2-7	TGTGCCAGCAGCTTAACCCGAAACCCCCTACGGCAGTACTTC	CASSLTRNPLRQYF
TRBV7-9	TRBD1	.	TRBJ2-7	TGTGCCAGCAGCTTACACAGGACAGGGCTGGACGAGCAGTACTTC	CASSLHRTGLDEQYF
TRBV3-1/TRBV3-2	TRBD1	.	TRBJ2-7	TGTGCCAGCAGCCAAGACCCTAGGGGGCCCACCCGGGACGAGCAGTACTTC	CASSQDPRGPTRDEQYF
TRBV7-3	.	once	TRBJ2-1	TGTGCCAGCAGCTTCCGAGGGGGATACAATGAGCAGTTCTTC	CASSFRGGYNEQFF
TRBV7-3	.	once	TRBJ1-1	TGTGCCAGCAGCTTATTAGACAGTCCAAACACTGAAGCTTTCTTT	CASSLLDSPNTEAFF
TRBV12-3/TRBV12-4	.	.	TRBJ2-1	TGTGCCAGCAGTTTAACGCGTGAGCAGTTCTTC	CASSLTREQFF
TRBV28	.	.	TRBJ2-2	TGTGCCAGCAGATGGGGGCCGGCCGGGGAGCTGTTTTTT	CASRWGPAGELFF
TRBV12-3/TRBV12-4	TRBD1	.	TRBJ2-1	TGTGCCAGCATCAAGGACAGGTACAATGAGCAGTTCTTC	CASIKDRYNEQFF
TRBV7-8	.	.	TRBJ2-5	TGTGCCAGCAGCTTAGGGGTTAGTTGGTACCAAGAGACCCAGTACTTC	CASSLGVSWYQETQYF
TRBV16	.	.	TRBJ2-7	TGTGCCAGCCCCCGGGGACTCGGGGGCGGGGAGCAGTACTTC	CASPRGLGGGEQYF